This T cell receptor beta chain came from a study of shared clonotypes between healthy human individuals. Some clones are missing from TCRdb's copy, which holds only in-frame ones; the method was immunoSEQ multiplex PCR. Here the sample spans about 1.1 million clones, 60% to 80% being singletons. CDR3 length equals 13 residues. V was trimmed by 4 bases and J by 6 bases, leaving 11 bases between them. Germline V gene sequence: CDR1 SGHRS, CDR2 YFSETQ. In regard to this clone: Its target is not known.

Regarding the study as a whole: Rarefaction exposed incomplete sorted-subset sequencing despite large depth. On the whole, naive subsets had larger estimated richness than memory subsets had.

V gene TRBV5-1 combines with J gene TRBJ1-5; D remains unclear. Material for sequencing was memory CD4+ T cells from PBMCs. The subset was: CD45RA-negative fraction. The sequence derives from a man younger than 30 in good health. Some clones in this sample may be carry-over from other donors' samples. CDR3 in amino acids: CASSTEEGQPQHF. CDR3 DNA: TGCGCCAGCAGCACCGAAGAGGGTCAGCCCCAGCATTTT. The variable domain in full, with the rest retrieved from reference TRBV5-1 and TRBJ1-5, is KAGVTQTPRYLIKTRGQQVTLSCSPISGHRSVSWYQQTPGQGLQFLFEYFSETQRNKGNFPGRFSGRQFSNSRSEMNVSTLELGDSALYLCASSTEEGQPQHFGDGTRLSIL.